This T cell receptor beta chain was found in a study of blood T cell repertoires in COVID-19. This clone is a singleton in its sample. Different DNA sequences within this sample yield the same CDR3. The length of the CDR3 is 14 residues. Germline values: CDR1 SGHRS, CDR2 YFSETQ. V dropped 2 bases and J dropped 5; count of bases not matched to a gene: 4. Libraries were prepared by immunoSEQ multiplex PCR; TCRdb keeps only in-frame clonotypes and omits some of them. The sample has about 200,000 clones; about nine tenths are singletons. The TCR sequence derives from a man aged 50 or older with acute or convalescent COVID-19. Sample: peripheral blood. The V call is TRBV5-1, the J call TRBJ2-5, with 9 bases identical to TRBD1. The CDR3 sequence is CASSLGQGLETQYF. CDR3 DNA: TGCGCCAGCAGCTTAGGACAGGGGCTGGAGACCCAGTACTTC.